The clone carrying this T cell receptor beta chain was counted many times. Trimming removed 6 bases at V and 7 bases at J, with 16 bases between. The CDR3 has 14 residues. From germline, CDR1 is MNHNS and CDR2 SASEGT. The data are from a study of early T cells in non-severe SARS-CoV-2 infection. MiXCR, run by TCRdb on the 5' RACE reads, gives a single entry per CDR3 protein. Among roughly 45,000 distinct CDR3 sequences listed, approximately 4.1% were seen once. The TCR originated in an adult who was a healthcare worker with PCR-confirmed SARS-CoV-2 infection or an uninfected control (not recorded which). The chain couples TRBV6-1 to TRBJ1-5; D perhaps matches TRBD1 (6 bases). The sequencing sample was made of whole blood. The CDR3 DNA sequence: TGTGCCAGCAGCCAACAGGGCTCGGGGCAGCCCCAGCATTTT. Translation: CASSQQGSGQPQHF.